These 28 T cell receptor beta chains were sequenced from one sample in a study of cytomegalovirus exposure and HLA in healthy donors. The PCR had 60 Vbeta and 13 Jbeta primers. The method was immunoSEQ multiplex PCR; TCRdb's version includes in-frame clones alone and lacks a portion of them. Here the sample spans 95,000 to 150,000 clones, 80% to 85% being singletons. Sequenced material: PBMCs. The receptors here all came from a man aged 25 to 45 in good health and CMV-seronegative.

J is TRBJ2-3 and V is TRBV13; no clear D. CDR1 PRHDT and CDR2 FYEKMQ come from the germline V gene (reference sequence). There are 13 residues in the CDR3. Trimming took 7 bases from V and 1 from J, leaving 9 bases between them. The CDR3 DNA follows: TGTGCCAGCACCTCTTTTGGCACAGATACGCAGTATTTT. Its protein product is CASTSFGTDTQYF.

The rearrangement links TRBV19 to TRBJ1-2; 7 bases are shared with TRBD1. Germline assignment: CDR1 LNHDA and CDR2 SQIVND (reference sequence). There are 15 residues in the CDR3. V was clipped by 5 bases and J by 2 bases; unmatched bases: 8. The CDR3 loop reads CASSLPTGLNYGYTF. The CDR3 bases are TGTGCCAGTAGTCTCCCGACAGGGCTGAACTATGGCTACACCTTC.

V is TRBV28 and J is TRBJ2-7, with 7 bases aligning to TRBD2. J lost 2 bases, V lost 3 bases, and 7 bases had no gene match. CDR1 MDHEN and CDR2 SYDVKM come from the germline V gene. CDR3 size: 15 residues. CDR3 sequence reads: CASSFSGAEAYEQYF. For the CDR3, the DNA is TGTGCCAGCAGTTTCAGCGGGGCGGAAGCCTACGAGCAGTACTTC.

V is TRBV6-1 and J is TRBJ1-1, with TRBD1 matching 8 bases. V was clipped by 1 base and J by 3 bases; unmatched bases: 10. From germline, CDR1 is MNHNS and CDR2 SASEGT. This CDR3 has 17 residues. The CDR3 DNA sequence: TGTGCCAGCAGTGAAGGCCCTGGGCAGGGGGCCGACACTGAAGCTTTCTTT. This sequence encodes CASSEGPGQGADTEAFF.

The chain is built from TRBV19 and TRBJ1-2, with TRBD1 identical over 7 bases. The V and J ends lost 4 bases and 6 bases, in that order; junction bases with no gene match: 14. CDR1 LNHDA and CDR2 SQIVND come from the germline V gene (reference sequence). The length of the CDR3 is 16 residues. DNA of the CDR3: TGTGCCAGTAGTAGGACAGGTGGGAGATTGATGGATGGCTACACCTTC. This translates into CASSRTGGRLMDGYTF. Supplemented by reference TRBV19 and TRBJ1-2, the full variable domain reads DGGITQSPKYLFRKEGQNVTLSCEQNLNHDAMYWYRQDPGQGLRLIYYSQIVNDFQKGDIAEGYSVSREKKESFPLTVTSAQKNPTAFYLCASSRTGGRLMDGYTFGSGTRLTVV.

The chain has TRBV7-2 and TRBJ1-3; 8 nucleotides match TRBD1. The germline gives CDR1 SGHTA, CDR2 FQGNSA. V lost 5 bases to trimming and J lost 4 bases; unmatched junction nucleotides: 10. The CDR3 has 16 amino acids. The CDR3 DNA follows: TGTGCCAGCAGCCCGGACAGGGAAAGACCCGGAAACACCATATATTTT. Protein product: CASSPDRERPGNTIYF. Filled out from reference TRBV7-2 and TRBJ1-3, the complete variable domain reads GAGVSQSPSNKVTEKGKDVELRCDPISGHTALYWYRQSLGQGLEFLIYFQGNSAPDKSGLPSDRFSAERTGGSVSTLTIQRTQQEDSAVYLCASSPDRERPGNTIYFGEGSWLTVV.

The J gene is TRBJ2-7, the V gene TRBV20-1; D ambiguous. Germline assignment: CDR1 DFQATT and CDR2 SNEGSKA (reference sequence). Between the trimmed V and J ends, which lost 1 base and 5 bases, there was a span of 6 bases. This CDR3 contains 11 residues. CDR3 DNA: TGCAGTGCTAGAGCACAGCACGAGCAGTACTTC. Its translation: CSARAQHEQYF.

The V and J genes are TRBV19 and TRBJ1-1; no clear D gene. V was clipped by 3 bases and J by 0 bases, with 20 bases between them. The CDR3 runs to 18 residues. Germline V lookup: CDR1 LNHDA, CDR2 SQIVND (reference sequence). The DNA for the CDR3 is TGTGCCAGTAGTATTCACCCGCAGATTAGCTTGATGAACACTGAAGCTTTCTTT. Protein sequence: CASSIHPQISLMNTEAFF.

The CDR3 sequence: CASSLLRDTQYF. The CDR3 coding sequence is TGTGCCAGCAGCTTACTGAGGGATACGCAGTATTTT. The rearrangement joins TRBV7-2 to TRBJ2-3, with unresolved D. In germline, CDR1 is SGHTA, CDR2 FQGNSA. The germline V and J ends were trimmed by 2 bases and 6 bases, with 6 bases remaining between them. The CDR3 sequence is 12 residues long.

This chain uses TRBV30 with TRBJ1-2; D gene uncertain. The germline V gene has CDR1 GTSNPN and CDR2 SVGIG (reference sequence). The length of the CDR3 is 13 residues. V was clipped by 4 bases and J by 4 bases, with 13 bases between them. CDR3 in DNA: TGTGCCTGGATTCCCCCGGGGAGCTATGGCTACACCTTC. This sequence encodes CAWIPPGSYGYTF.

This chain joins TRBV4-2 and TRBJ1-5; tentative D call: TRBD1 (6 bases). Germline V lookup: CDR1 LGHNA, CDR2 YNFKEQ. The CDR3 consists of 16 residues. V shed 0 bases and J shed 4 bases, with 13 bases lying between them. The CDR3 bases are TGTGCCAGCAGCCAAGACGGTTGGGGGCAGAATCAGCCCCAGCATTTT. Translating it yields CASSQDGWGQNQPQHF.

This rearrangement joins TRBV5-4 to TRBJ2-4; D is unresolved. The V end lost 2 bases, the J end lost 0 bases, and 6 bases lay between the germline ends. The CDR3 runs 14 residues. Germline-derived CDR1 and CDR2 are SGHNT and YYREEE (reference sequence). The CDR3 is CASSFGVAKNIQYF. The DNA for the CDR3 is TGTGCCAGCAGCTTCGGAGTAGCCAAAAACATTCAGTACTTC.

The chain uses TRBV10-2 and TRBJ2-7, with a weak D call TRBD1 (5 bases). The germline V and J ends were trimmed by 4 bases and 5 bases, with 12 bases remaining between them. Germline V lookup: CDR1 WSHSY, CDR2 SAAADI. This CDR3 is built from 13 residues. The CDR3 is CASSGVQGDEQYF. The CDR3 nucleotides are TGCGCCAGCAGTGGGGTCCAGGGCGACGAGCAGTACTTC.

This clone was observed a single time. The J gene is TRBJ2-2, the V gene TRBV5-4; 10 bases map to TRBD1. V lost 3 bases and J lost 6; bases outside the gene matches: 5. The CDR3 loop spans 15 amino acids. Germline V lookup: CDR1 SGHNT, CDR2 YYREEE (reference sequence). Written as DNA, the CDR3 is TGTGCCAGCAGCTCCGACAGGGGGCTACCCGGGGAGCTGTTTTTT. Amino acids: CASSSDRGLPGELFF.

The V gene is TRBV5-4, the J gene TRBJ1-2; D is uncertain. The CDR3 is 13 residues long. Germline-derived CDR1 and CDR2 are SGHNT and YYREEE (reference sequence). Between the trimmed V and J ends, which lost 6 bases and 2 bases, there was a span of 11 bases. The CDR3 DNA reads TGTGCCAGCAACTTAGACGGGAACTATGGCTACACCTTC. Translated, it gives CASNLDGNYGYTF. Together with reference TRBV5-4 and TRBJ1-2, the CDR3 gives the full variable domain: ETGVTQSPTHLIKTRGQQVTLRCSSQSGHNTVSWYQQALGQGPQFIFQYYREEENGRGNFPPRFSGLQFPNYSSELNVNALELDDSALYLCASNLDGNYGYTFGSGTRLTVV.

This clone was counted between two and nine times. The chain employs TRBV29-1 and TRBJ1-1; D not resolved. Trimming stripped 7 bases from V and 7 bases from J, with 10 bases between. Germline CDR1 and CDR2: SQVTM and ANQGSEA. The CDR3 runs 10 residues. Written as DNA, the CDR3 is TGCAGCGCAGCGGACCTTGAAGCTTTCTTT. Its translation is CSAADLEAFF.

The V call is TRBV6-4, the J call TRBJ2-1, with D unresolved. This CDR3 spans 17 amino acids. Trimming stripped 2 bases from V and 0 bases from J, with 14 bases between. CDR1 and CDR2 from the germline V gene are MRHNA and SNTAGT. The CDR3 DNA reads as TGTGCCAGCAGTGACCTTCCTAGGCTCACCTCCTACAATGAGCAGTTCTTC. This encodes CASSDLPRLTSYNEQFF.

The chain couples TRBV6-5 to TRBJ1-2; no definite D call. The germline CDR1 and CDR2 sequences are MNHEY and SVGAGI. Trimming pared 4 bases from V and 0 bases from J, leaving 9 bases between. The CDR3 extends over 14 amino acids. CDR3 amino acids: CASSLKRSNYGYTF. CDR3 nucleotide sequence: TGTGCCAGCAGTTTGAAGAGATCTAACTATGGCTACACCTTC.

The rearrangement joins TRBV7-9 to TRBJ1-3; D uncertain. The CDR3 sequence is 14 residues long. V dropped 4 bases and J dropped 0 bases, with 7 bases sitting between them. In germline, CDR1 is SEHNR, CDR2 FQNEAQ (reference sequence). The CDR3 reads CASSSGNSGNTIYF. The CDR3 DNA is TGTGCCAGCAGCTCCGGGAACTCTGGAAACACCATATATTTT.

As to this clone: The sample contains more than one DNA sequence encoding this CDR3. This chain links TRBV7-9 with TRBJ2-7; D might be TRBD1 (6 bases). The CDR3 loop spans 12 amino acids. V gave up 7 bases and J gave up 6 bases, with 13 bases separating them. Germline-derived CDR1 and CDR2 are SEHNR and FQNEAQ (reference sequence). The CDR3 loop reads CASTGQGSEQYF. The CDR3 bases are TGTGCCAGCACGGGGCAGGGGAGCGAGCAGTACTTC.

CDR3 in amino acids: CASSSRRDRVHEQYF. The CDR3 coding sequence is TGCGCCAGCTCCTCTAGGCGGGACAGGGTCCACGAGCAGTACTTC. The V and J genes are TRBV5-1 and TRBJ2-7, with 9 bases matching TRBD1. The V gene end was trimmed by 7 bases and the J gene end by 5 bases; junction bases not matched to a gene: 13. Germline assignment: CDR1 SGHRS and CDR2 YFSETQ. The CDR3 consists of 15 residues.

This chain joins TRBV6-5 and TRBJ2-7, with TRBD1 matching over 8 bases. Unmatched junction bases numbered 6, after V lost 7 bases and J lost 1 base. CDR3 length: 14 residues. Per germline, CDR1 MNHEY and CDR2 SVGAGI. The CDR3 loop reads CASTHRDRSYEQYF. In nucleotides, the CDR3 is TGTGCCAGCACCCACCGGGACAGGTCCTACGAGCAGTACTTC.

The CDR3 loop reads CASSLRDSYEQYF. The CDR3 region has the DNA TGCGCCAGCAGCTTGCGGGACAGCTACGAGCAGTACTTC. The rearrangement uses TRBV5-1 and TRBJ2-7, with 7 bases lining up with TRBD1. CDR1 is SGHRS and CDR2 is YFSETQ in the germline V gene. V lost 1 base, J lost 3 bases, and 1 base stayed unmatched. This CDR3 is 13 amino acids long.

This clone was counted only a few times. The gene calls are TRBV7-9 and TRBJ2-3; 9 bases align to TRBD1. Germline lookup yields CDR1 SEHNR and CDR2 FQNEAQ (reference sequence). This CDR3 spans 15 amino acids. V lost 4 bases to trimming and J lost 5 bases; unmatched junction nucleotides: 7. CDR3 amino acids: CASSSRGQGEDTQYF. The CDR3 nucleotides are TGTGCCAGCAGCTCGCGGGGACAGGGTGAAGATACGCAGTATTTT. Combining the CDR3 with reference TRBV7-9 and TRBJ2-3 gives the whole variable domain DTGVSQNPRHKITKRGQNVTFRCDPISEHNRLYWYRQTLGQGPEFLTYFQNEAQLEKSRLLSDRFSAERPKGSFSTLEIQRTEQGDSAMYLCASSSRGQGEDTQYFGPGTRLTVL.

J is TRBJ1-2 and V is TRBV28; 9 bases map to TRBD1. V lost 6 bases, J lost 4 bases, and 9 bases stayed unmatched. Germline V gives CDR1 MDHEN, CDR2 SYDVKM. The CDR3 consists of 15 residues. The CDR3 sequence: CASRTYGTGFYGYTF. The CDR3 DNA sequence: TGTGCCAGCAGGACTTACGGGACAGGGTTCTATGGCTACACCTTC.

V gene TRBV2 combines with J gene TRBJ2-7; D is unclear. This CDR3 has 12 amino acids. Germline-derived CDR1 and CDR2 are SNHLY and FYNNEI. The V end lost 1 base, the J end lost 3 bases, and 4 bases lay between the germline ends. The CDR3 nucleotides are TGTGCCAGCAGTGAAGGCTACTACGAGCAGTACTTC. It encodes CASSEGYYEQYF. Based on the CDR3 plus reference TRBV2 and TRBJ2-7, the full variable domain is EPEVTQTPSHQVTQMGQEVILRCVPISNHLYFYWYRQILGQKVEFLVSFYNNEISEKSEIFDDQFSVERPDGSNFTLKIRSTKLEDSAMYFCASSEGYYEQYFGPGTRLTVT.

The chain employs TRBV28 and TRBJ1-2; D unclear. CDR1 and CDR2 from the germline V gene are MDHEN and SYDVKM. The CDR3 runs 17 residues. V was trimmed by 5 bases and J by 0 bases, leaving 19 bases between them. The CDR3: CASSPTGSELANYGYTF. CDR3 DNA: TGTGCCAGCAGTCCGACCGGGTCCGAGTTAGCTAACTATGGCTACACCTTC.

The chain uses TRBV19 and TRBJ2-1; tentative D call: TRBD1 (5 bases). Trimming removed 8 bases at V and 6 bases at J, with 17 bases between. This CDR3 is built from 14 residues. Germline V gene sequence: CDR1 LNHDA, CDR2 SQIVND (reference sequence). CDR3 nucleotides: TGTGCCAGTGGTGGGGCAGGAGTGGGCAATGAGCAGTTCTTC. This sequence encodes CASGGAGVGNEQFF.